This T cell receptor (beta chain) stems from a study of PD-1 blockade in classical Hodgkin lymphoma. The study, taken as a whole, reports: Baseline diversity in complete responders resembled that of newly diagnosed patients.

This CDR3 contains 14 residues. Germline V gives CDR1 SNHLY, CDR2 FYNNEI. Trimming removed 4 bases at V and 0 bases at J, with 7 bases between. Each patient's relapse followed autologous stem cell transplantation, and brentuximab vedotin exposure varied. Complete response, partial response or progressive disease made up the best responses. As for this clone: Its cognate antigen is unknown.

Method: immunoSEQ multiplex PCR; TCRdb's copy keeps in-frame clones and lacks some. The data contain tens of thousands of clones, approximately 94% of them singletons. The chain recombines TRBV2 with TRBJ1-5; possibly TRBD1 for D (6 bases). This receptor was obtained from a human donor with classical Hodgkin lymphoma. This specimen consisted of peripheral blood mononuclear cells (PBMCs), obtained at baseline. CDR3 amino acids: CASSADSSNQPQHF. DNA for the CDR3: TGTGCCAGCAGTGCGGACAGTAGCAATCAGCCCCAGCATTTT.